The rows below give T cell receptor beta chains drawn from one sample of a study of early T cells in non-severe SARS-CoV-2 infection. One entry per CDR3 protein, called by TCRdb with MiXCR from the 5' RACE reads. The sample lists 20,000 to 25,000 distinct CDR3 sequences, roughly 5% occurring once. The specimen was whole blood. Every receptor here comes from an adult who was a healthcare worker with PCR-confirmed SARS-CoV-2 infection or an uninfected control (not recorded which). CDR3s include the opening cysteine and the closing phenylalanine or tryptophan. A D gene is named only where the DNA matches it firmly. Clone size is not always given. Where it is, it says once, few, many or a class for expanded clones.

TRBV12-3/TRBV12-4	.	many	TRBJ1-4	TGTGCCAGCAGTTTAGTGACCGTAAATGAAAAACTGTTTTTT	CASSLVTVNEKLFF
TRBV20-1	.	many	TRBJ1-5	TGCAGTGCTAGAGACAGGGGAGGCAATCAGCCCCAGCATTTT	CSARDRGGNQPQHF
TRBV12-3/TRBV12-4	TRBD1	many	TRBJ1-2	TGTGCCAGCAGTCCAGCTTCAGGGGGCTCGGGAGGCTACACCTTC	CASSPASGGSGGYTF
TRBV3-1	.	many	TRBJ2-2	TGTGCCAGCAGCCAACGAGTCGGGGAGCTGTTTTTT	CASSQRVGELFF
TRBV4-2	.	many	TRBJ1-4	TGTGCCAGCAGCCAGCAGGCCGGCGGGGGTAATGAAAAACTGTTTTTT	CASSQQAGGGNEKLFF
TRBV24-1	.	.	TRBJ2-7	TGTGCCACCAGTGATTTCACAGTGGAGGATCAGTACTTC	CATSDFTVEDQYF
TRBV18	TRBD1	many	TRBJ1-1	TGTGCCAGCTCACCGGGACAGTGGACCTTGAACACTGAAGCTTTCTTT	CASSPGQWTLNTEAFF
TRBV13	TRBD1	many	TRBJ1-2	TGTGCCAGCAGCACAACCCCACAGCCGGGACAGCTAGGGTATGGCTACACCTTC	CASSTTPQPGQLGYGYTF
TRBV27	.	.	TRBJ2-7	TGTGCCAGCAGTTTTAGGGTAGCCGCCTACGAGCAGTACTTC	CASSFRVAAYEQYF
TRBV7-3	TRBD2	many	TRBJ2-1	TGTGCCAGCAGCTTAGGTAGCAGCGGGAAGCAGTTCTTC	CASSLGSSGKQFF
TRBV20-1	.	many	TRBJ2-1	TGCAGTGCCCCAGGGCCCGGCGATGAGCAGTTCTTC	CSAPGPGDEQFF
TRBV7-2	TRBD2	many	TRBJ2-2	TGTGCCAGCAGGTTTGGACTAGCAAAAACGAACACCGGGGAGCTGTTTTTT	CASRFGLAKTNTGELFF
TRBV18	.	many	TRBJ1-5	TGTGCCAGCTCATTATCTGACACTCGGGCCCAGCATTTT	CASSLSDTRAQHF
TRBV7-6	.	many	TRBJ1-4	TGTGCCAGCAGCTTAAGGGCGTTTGATGAAAAACTGTTTTTT	CASSLRAFDEKLFF
TRBV7-9	.	many	TRBJ2-7	TGTGCCAGCAGCTTAGTCCCCAGCTCCTACGAGCAGTACTTC	CASSLVPSSYEQYF
TRBV29-1	TRBD2	many	TRBJ2-1	TGCAGCGTTAGACCGGGACTATCATACAATGAGCAGTTCTTC	CSVRPGLSYNEQFF
TRBV20-1	.	many	TRBJ2-3	TGCAGTGCTACCCGGGTCAATAGCGGACATAGGAGCACAGATACGCAGTATTTT	CSATRVNSGHRSTDTQYF
TRBV7-3	.	many	TRBJ1-6	TGTGCCAGCAGCCCAGGACCGGGGGGCTCAGCCCTCCACTTT	CASSPGPGGSALHF
TRBV4-2	.	many	TRBJ2-3	TGTGCCAGCAGCCAAGACCTCATGTCCGGACTCGCCTCCGCAGATACGCAGTATTTT	CASSQDLMSGLASADTQYF
TRBV29-1	.	many	TRBJ2-1	TGCAGCGTTGTTATTGAGGAGTGGAGCTCCTACAATGAGCAGTTCTTC	CSVVIEEWSSYNEQFF
TRBV11-2	.	many	TRBJ2-4	TGTGCCAGCAGCTTAGGCGGGAATGCTTTGAACATTCAGTACTTC	CASSLGGNALNIQYF
TRBV20-1	TRBD1	few	TRBJ1-1	TGCAGTGCTAGGCCGACAGGGTCCCCTGAAGCTTTCTTT	CSARPTGSPEAFF
TRBV10-3	.	many	TRBJ2-4	TGTGCCATCAGCGAGGGTCCCAACGGAGGAAACATTCAGTACTTC	CAISEGPNGGNIQYF
TRBV11-2	.	many	TRBJ1-6	TGTGCCAGCAGCTTAGACCCCAGCGCGAATTCACCCCTCCACTTT	CASSLDPSANSPLHF
TRBV29-1	.	few	TRBJ1-2	TGCAGCGTTCCGGACCTAAATGTGGGCTACACCTTC	CSVPDLNVGYTF
TRBV20-1	TRBD2	many	TRBJ2-1	TGCAGTGCTAGGCCTAGCGGGAGGGCCTTTCTTGGCGATGAGCAGTTCTTC	CSARPSGRAFLGDEQFF
TRBV20-1	TRBD2	many	TRBJ2-1	TGCAGTGCTAGAGATCATCTCGGGACTAGCGGGAGAGATGAGCAGTTCTTC	CSARDHLGTSGRDEQFF
TRBV11-3	.	many	TRBJ2-1	TGTGCCAGCGCCCGAGGGTTCGATGAGCAGTTCTTC	CASARGFDEQFF
TRBV5-1	.	many	TRBJ2-1	TGCGCCAGCAGCTTGTTGCAACGGGACAATGAGCAGTTCTTC	CASSLLQRDNEQFF
TRBV7-8	.	.	TRBJ1-1	TGTGCCAGCAGCCTAATGGGCGAAGGGATCACTGAAGCTTTCTTT	CASSLMGEGITEAFF
TRBV7-9	.	.	TRBJ1-2	TGTGCCAGCAGCTTGGAGCCCGCAGGGCGTACCTATGGCTACACCTTC	CASSLEPAGRTYGYTF
TRBV12-3/TRBV12-4	.	many	TRBJ1-1	TGTGCCAGCAGTTTTTCTAGTTTCACTGAAGCTTTCTTT	CASSFSSFTEAFF
TRBV7-9	TRBD2	many	TRBJ2-7	TGTGCCAGCAGCTTAGCGGGGACTAGCGGGAGAGTTTACGAGCAGTACTTC	CASSLAGTSGRVYEQYF
TRBV10-2	TRBD1	many	TRBJ1-1	TGCGCCAGCACCCTAGAGACAGGGGTGAACACTGAAGCTTTCTTT	CASTLETGVNTEAFF
TRBV28	TRBD2	few	TRBJ2-3	TGTGCCAGCAGTTCCGGGACTAGTCCAGATACGCAGTATTTT	CASSSGTSPDTQYF
TRBV20-1	TRBD2	few	TRBJ2-1	TGCAGTGCTAGGGATAGCGGGAGCCCCTACAATGAGCAGTTCTTC	CSARDSGSPYNEQFF
TRBV27	.	many	TRBJ2-5	TGTGCCAGCAGTCAAGAGACCCAGTACTTC	CASSQETQYF
TRBV20-1	TRBD1	few	TRBJ2-1	TGCAGTGCTACTGGACAGGGTGGCAATGAGCAGTTCTTC	CSATGQGGNEQFF
TRBV9	.	few	TRBJ1-1	TGTGCCAGCAGCGTCGGGGGAGGAACCACTGAAGCTTTCTTT	CASSVGGGTTEAFF
TRBV3-1	TRBD2	few	TRBJ2-5	TGTGCCAGCAGCCAAGGTTTGGCCGGGAGGGAGACCCAGTACTTC	CASSQGLAGRETQYF
TRBV7-8	.	.	TRBJ2-7	TGTGCCAGCAGCCTTCGCAGACCCTACGAGCAGTACTTC	CASSLRRPYEQYF
TRBV20-1	.	few	TRBJ1-5	TGCAGTGCTAGAGATGCTTTGGGGGACAATCAGCCCCAGCATTTT	CSARDALGDNQPQHF
TRBV13	TRBD1	many	TRBJ1-5	TGTGCCAGCAGCTTAGGTGGGACAGGGGGCGATCAGCCCCAGCATTTT	CASSLGGTGGDQPQHF
TRBV11-2	.	many	TRBJ2-1	TGTGCCTCCCGCCCTGGGGAAGGGGCCTACAATGAGCAGTTCTTC	CASRPGEGAYNEQFF
TRBV7-3	.	many	TRBJ2-7	TGTGCCAGCAGTACGGACCCCTACGAGCAGTACTTC	CASSTDPYEQYF
TRBV19	TRBD1	.	TRBJ1-2	TGTGCCAGTAGTATCCGACCGGGACAGCAATACTATGGCTACACCTTC	CASSIRPGQQYYGYTF
TRBV3-1	TRBD2	many	TRBJ2-1	TGTGCCAGCAAACTAGCGGGAGGTGACAATGAGCAGTTCTTC	CASKLAGGDNEQFF
TRBV11-2	.	many	TRBJ2-1	TGTGCCAGCAGCCGACCCCCGGGGGTCAATGAGCAGTTCTTC	CASSRPPGVNEQFF
TRBV11-1	.	many	TRBJ2-5	TGTGCCAGCAGCGTACAGGGTGGCCGGGAGACCCAGTACTTC	CASSVQGGRETQYF
TRBV10-3	.	few	TRBJ2-3	TGTGCCATCAGTGAGGTTCTATCGAACACAGATACGCAGTATTTT	CAISEVLSNTDTQYF
TRBV4-2	.	many	TRBJ2-3	TGTGCCAGCAGCCAAGGATGGAAACAAACAGATACGCAGTATTTT	CASSQGWKQTDTQYF
TRBV24-1	TRBD2	many	TRBJ2-2	TGTGCCACCAGTGACTCCAGTAGCGGGAGGACCGGGGAGCTGTTTTTT	CATSDSSSGRTGELFF
TRBV20-1	.	many	TRBJ2-3	TGCAGTGCAACCCCGGAGGGCCCGGTGTTTAATACGCAGTATTTT	CSATPEGPVFNTQYF
TRBV5-6	.	many	TRBJ2-5	TGTGCCAGCAGCTTGCCAGGGGGGGAGACCCAGTACTTC	CASSLPGGETQYF
TRBV7-9	TRBD1	large	TRBJ2-2	TGTGCCAGCAGCCCCTATTCGGGGACAGGGGTCACCGGGGAGCTGTTTTTT	CASSPYSGTGVTGELFF
TRBV7-9	TRBD1	few	TRBJ1-4	TGTGCCAGCAGCTCGGACAGGGCTAATGAAAAACTGTTTTTT	CASSSDRANEKLFF
TRBV27	TRBD2	few	TRBJ2-2	TGTGCCAGCAGTCTGGGACTAGCGGGAACCACCGGGGAGCTGTTTTTT	CASSLGLAGTTGELFF
TRBV2	.	.	TRBJ1-1	TGTGCCAGCAACCCCGCGGGGGCGAACACTGAAGCTTTCTTT	CASNPAGANTEAFF
TRBV7-2	.	many	TRBJ1-2	TGTGCCAGCAGCTTAGGGGGGCAGGTTTATGGCTACACCTTC	CASSLGGQVYGYTF
TRBV20-1	.	.	TRBJ2-7	TGCAGTGCAGGACTTGGGGGCGCAACCTACGAGCAGTACTTC	CSAGLGGATYEQYF